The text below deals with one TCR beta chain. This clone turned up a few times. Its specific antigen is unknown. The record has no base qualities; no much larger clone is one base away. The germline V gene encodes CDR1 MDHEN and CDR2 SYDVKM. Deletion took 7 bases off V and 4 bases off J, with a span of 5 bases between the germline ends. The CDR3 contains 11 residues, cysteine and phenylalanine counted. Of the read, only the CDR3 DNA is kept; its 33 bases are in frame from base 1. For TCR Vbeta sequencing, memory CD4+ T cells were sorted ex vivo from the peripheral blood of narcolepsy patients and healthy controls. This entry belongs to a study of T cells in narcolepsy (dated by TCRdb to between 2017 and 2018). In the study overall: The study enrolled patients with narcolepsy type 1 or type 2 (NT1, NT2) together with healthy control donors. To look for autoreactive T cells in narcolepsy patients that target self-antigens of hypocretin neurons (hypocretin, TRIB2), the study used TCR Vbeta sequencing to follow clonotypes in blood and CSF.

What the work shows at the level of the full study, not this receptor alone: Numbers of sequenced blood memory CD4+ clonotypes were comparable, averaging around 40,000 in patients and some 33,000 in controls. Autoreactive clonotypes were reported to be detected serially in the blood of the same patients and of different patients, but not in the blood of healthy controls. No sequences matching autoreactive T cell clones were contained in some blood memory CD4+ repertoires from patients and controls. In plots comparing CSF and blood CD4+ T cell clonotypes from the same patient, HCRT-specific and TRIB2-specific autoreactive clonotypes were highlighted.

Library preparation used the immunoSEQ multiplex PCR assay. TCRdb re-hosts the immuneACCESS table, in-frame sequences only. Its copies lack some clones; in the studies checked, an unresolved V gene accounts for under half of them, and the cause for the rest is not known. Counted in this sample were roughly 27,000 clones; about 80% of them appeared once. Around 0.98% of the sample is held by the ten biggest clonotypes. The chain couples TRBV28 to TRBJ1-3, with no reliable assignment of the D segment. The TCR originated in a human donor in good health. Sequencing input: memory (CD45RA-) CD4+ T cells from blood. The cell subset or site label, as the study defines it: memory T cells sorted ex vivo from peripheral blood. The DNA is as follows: TGTGCCAGCAAGGACGGAAACACCATATATTTT. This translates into CASKDGNTIYF.